Included here is one T cell receptor beta chain sequence, with context. Antigen unknown. Researchers ran the PCR with 60 Vbeta and 13 Jbeta primers. Generated by immunoSEQ multiplex PCR, the TCRdb table keeps only in-frame clones and is missing some. The repertoire holds fewer than 250,000 clones, with 75% to 85% as singletons. The sample is drawn from a study of cytomegalovirus exposure and HLA in healthy donors. Whole-study context: From about 170 million T cells, an earlier analysis saw some 120 million unique TCR beta sequences. From HLA-typed donors, an early data release held about 92 million unique TCRs.

CDR1 MNHNS and CDR2 SASEGT come from the germline V gene. This CDR3 contains 18 residues. Study outcomes and limitations: Owing to their indistinguishability, certain V segments, notably TRBV6-2 and TRBV6-3, were excluded. According to reports, the classifier identified cytomegalovirus status with high specificity and sensitivity.

The V and J genes are TRBV6-1 and TRBJ2-5; D possibly corresponds to TRBD1 (6 bases). The J call could be wrong; TRBJ2-7 is a better fit for the DNA end. The sequence derives from a girl under 18 in good health and CMV-seronegative. The specimen was PBMCs. The CDR3 loop is CASSEHVVGAGTTFEQYF. DNA for the CDR3: TGTGCCAGCAGTGAACACGTAGTGGGGGCCGGGACGACCTTCGAGCAGTACTTC.